The clone carrying this T cell receptor (beta chain) has a handful of counts. The record originates from a study of CD8+ T cells in alopecia areata. RNA extraction and reverse transcription yielded cDNA as sequencing template. The repertoire was sequenced with immunoSEQ multiplex PCR; TCRdb's copy has only in-frame clones and lacks some. Of 150,000 to 200,000 clones in the sample, approximately 50% are singletons; the top ten hold 10%. Germline CDR1 MNHNS, CDR2 SASEGT. CDR3 length equals 13 residues. The germline V and J ends were trimmed by 0 bases and 10 bases, with 7 bases remaining between them. Treatment denoted: oral pan-JAK inhibitor, 5-10 mg twice daily. Using a FACSAria, the CD4+ and CD8+ T cells were sorted from the PBMCs.

Sequencing used CD8+ T cells sorted from blood, obtained between weeks 51 and 52, from a patient treated with tofacitinib. V gene TRBV6-1 combines with J gene TRBJ1-6; D not resolved. This clonotype originated in a human donor with alopecia areata. CDR3: CASSEAAMSPLHF. CDR3 coding DNA: TGTGCCAGCAGTGAAGCCGCTATGTCACCCCTCCACTTT.